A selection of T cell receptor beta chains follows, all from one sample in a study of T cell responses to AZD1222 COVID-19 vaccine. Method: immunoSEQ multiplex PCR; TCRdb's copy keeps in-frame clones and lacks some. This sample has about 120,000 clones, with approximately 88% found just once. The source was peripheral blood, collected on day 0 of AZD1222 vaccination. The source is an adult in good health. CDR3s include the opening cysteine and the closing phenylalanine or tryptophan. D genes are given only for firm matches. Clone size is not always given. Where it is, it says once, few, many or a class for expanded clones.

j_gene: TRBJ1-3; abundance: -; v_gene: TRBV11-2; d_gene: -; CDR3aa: CASSPGTVSGNTIYF; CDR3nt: TGTGCCAGCAGCCCTGGGACGGTCTCTGGAAACACCATATATTTT
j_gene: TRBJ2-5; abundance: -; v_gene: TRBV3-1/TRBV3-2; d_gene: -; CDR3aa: CASSPNFRAQYF; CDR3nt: TGTGCCAGCAGCCCAAACTTTCGGGCCCAGTACTTC
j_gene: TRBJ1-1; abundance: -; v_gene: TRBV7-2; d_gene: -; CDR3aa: CASSLGGGVVAFF; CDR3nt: TGTGCCAGCAGCTTAGGTGGGGGGGTGGTAGCTTTCTTT
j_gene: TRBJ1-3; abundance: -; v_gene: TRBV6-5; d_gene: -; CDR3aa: CASSYGLEKNTIYF; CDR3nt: TGTGCCAGCAGTTACGGTCTCGAGAAAAACACCATATATTTT
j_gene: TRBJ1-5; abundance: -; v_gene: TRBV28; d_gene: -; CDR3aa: CASSSPTGLGGNQPQHF; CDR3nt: TGTGCCAGCAGTTCCCCTACCGGGCTGGGCGGCAATCAGCCCCAGCATTTT
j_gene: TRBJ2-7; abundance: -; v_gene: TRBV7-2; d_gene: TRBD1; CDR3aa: CASSISTGGAYEQYF; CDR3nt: TGTGCCAGCAGCATATCGACAGGGGGGGCCTACGAGCAGTACTTC
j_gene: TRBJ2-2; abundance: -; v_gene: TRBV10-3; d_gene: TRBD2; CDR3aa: CAISESRGKGGELFF; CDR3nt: TGTGCCATCAGTGAGTCGCGGGGGAAAGGCGGGGAGCTGTTTTTT
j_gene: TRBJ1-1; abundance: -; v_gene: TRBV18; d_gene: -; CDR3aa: CASSPSQLNTEAFF; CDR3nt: TGTGCCAGCTCACCTTCACAGTTGAACACTGAAGCTTTCTTT
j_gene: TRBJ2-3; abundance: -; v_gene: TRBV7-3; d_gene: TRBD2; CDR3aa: CASSSSLAGGRDTQYF; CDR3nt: TGTGCCAGCAGCTCTTCTCTAGCGGGGGGCAGAGATACGCAGTATTTT
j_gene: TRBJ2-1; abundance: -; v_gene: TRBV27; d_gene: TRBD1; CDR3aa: CASSSRGGGRTDRGGYNEQFF; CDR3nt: TGTGCCAGCAGTTCAAGAGGTGGGGGTCGCACCGACAGGGGAGGCTACAATGAGCAGTTCTTC
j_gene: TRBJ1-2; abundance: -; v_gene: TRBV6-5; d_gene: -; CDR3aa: CASCLGGGMNYGYTF; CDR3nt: TGTGCCAGCTGTTTGGGGGGCGGGATGAACTATGGCTACACCTTC
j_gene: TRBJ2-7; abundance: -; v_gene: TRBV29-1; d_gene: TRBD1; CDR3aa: CSVAQGAKNEQYF; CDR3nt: TGCAGCGTTGCCCAGGGGGCGAAAAACGAGCAGTACTTC
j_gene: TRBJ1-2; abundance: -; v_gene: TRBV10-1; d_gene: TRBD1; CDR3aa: CASSATGENYGYTF; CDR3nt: TGCGCCAGCAGTGCAACAGGGGAGAACTATGGCTACACCTTC
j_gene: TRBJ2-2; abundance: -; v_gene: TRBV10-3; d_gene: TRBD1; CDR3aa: CAIKSDRRNTGELFF; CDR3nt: TGTGCCATCAAATCGGACAGGAGAAACACCGGGGAGCTGTTTTTT
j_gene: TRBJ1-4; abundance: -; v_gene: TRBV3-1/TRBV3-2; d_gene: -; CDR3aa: CASSQKTTNEKLFF; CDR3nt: TGTGCCAGCAGCCAAAAAACAACTAATGAAAAACTGTTTTTT
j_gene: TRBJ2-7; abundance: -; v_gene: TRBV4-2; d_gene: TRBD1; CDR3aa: CASSQDAVGGSDPIF; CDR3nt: TGTGCCAGCAGCCAAGACGCTGTAGGGGGCTCAGACCCGATCTTC
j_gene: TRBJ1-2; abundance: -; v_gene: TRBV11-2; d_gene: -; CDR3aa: CASSAYARAGAGGYTF; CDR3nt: TGTGCCAGCAGCGCCTATGCACGGGCAGGAGCGGGTGGCTACACCTTC
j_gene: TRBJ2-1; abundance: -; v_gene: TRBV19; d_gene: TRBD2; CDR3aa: CASSILGGGNEQFF; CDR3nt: TGTGCCAGCTCGATTCTGGGGGGGGGAAATGAGCAGTTCTTC
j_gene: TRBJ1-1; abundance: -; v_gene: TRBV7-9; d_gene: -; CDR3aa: CASSLEGGTEAFF; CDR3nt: TGTGCCAGCAGCTTAGAGGGAGGCACTGAAGCTTTCTTT
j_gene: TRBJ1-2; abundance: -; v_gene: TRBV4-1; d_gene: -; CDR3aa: CASSQEIGRLYGYTF; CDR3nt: TGCGCCAGCAGCCAAGAAATAGGGAGATTGTATGGCTACACCTTC
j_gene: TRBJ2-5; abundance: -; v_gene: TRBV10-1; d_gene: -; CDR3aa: CASTQGPQETQYF; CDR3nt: TGCGCCAGCACCCAGGGGCCCCAAGAGACCCAGTACTTC
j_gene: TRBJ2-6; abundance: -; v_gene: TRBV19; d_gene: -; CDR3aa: CASYRGDGANVLTF; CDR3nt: TGTGCCAGTTATAGAGGGGATGGGGCCAACGTCCTGACTTTC
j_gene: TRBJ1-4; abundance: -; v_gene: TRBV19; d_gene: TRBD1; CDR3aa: CATTGQGMVDEKLFF; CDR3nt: TGTGCCACAACGGGACAGGGAATGGTGGATGAAAAACTGTTTTTT
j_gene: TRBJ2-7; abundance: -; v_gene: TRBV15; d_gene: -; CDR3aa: CATSERGGASYEQYF; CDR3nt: TGTGCCACCAGCGAGAGAGGTGGGGCTTCCTACGAGCAGTACTTC
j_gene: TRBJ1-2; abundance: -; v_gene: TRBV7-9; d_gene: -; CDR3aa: CASSLAETEGGGYTF; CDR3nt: TGTGCCAGCAGCTTAGCGGAGACAGAAGGCGGCGGCTACACCTTC
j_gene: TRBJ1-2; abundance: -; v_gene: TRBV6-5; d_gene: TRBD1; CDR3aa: CASSYPGQTVSGYTF; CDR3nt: TGTGCCAGCAGTTATCCGGGACAGACTGTATCTGGCTACACCTTC
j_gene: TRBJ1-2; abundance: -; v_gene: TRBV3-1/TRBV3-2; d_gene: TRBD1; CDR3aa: CASSQGGQYGYTF; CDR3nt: TGTGCCAGCAGCCAAGGGGGACAGTATGGCTACACCTTC
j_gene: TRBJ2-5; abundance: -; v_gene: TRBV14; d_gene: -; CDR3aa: CASSLTALETQYF; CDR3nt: TGTGCCAGCAGTCTGACAGCGTTGGAGACCCAGTACTTC
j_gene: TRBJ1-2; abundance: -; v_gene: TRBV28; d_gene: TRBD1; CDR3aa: CASSSPPTGQGAGYTF; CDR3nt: TGTGCCAGCAGTTCACCCCCGACAGGTCAGGGGGCTGGCTACACCTTC
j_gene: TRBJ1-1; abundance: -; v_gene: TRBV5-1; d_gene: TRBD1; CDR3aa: CASSFRQGSYGTEAFF; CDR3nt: TGCGCCAGCAGCTTTCGACAGGGGTCTTATGGCACTGAAGCTTTCTTT
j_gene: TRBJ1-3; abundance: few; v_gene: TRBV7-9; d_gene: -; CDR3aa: CASSLGRQAGNTIYF; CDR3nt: TGTGCCAGCAGCTTAGGTCGACAGGCCGGAAACACCATATATTTT
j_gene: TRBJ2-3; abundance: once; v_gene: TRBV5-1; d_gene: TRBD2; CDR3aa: CASSLTSGGHTDTQYF; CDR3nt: TGCGCCAGCAGTTTGACTAGCGGGGGACACACAGATACGCAGTATTTT
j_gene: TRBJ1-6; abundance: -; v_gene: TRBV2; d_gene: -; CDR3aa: CASTLLEGNSPLHF; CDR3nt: TGTGCCAGCACCTTACTAGAGGGAAATTCACCCCTCCACTTT
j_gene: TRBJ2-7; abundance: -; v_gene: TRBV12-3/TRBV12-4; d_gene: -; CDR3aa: CASSLALPEQYF; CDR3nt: TGTGCCAGCAGTTTAGCCCTACCCGAGCAGTACTTC
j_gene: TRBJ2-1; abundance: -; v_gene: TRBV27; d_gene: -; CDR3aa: CASSWDNYNEQFF; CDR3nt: TGTGCCAGCAGTTGGGACAACTACAATGAGCAGTTCTTC
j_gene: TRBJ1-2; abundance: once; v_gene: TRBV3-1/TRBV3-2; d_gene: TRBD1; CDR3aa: CASSHRTGDGYTF; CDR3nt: TGTGCCAGCAGCCATAGAACAGGGGACGGCTACACCTTC
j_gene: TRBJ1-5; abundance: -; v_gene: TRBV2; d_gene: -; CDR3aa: CASTRLGRTNQPQHF; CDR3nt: TGTGCCAGCACCCGACTGGGCAGAACCAATCAGCCCCAGCATTTT
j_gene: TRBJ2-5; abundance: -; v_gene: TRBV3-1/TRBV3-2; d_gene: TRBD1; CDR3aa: CASSPDRGQETQYF; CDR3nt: TGTGCCAGCAGCCCGGACAGGGGACAAGAGACCCAGTACTTC
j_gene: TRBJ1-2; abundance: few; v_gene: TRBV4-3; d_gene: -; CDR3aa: CASSQDVTAYGYTF; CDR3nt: TGCGCCAGCAGCCAAGATGTAACGGCCTATGGCTACACCTTC
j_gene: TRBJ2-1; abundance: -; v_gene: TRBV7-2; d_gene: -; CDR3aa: CASSYSTYNEQFF; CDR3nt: TGTGCCAGCAGCTACTCCACCTACAATGAGCAGTTCTTC